These T cell receptor beta chains were read from a single sample in a study of prognosis after radiotherapy for stage I lung cancer. TCRdb reanalysed the multiplex PCR reads using MiXCR and keeps one entry per CDR3 protein. The sample records around 51,000 distinct CDR3 sequences, roughly 36% being singletons. Sequenced here: PBMCs, sampled before or after stereotactic body radiation therapy (not recorded which). Receptors were obtained from a donor aged 50 or older with non-small cell lung cancer. Each CDR3 is given with its conserved first and last residue. A D gene is named only where the DNA matches it firmly. A row's size may be missing; if present it is once, few, many or a size class.

j_call	v_call	clone_size	cdr3_length	d_call	cdr3_nt	cdr3_aa
TRBJ2-3	TRBV7-3	many	15	.	TGTGCCAGCAGCTTATCCCGCACGGCCACAGATACGCAGTATTTT	CASSLSRTATDTQYF
TRBJ2-2	TRBV2	many	14	.	TGTGCCAGCCGCAGGGGTTACGACACCGGGGAGCTGTTTTTT	CASRRGYDTGELFF
TRBJ1-2	TRBV7-2	many	13	.	TGTGCCAGCAGCGAGACAGGAAGCTCTGGCTACACCTTC	CASSETGSSGYTF
TRBJ1-1	TRBV7-3	many	15	TRBD1	TGTGCCAGCAGCTTAACAGGGGGCATGAACACTGAAGCTTTCTTT	CASSLTGGMNTEAFF
TRBJ2-1	TRBV20-1	many	12	TRBD1	TGCAGTGCTTTGGGACAGGGGGCTGAGCAGTTCTTC	CSALGQGAEQFF
TRBJ2-1	TRBV3-1	.	11	.	TGTGCCAGCAGCCTAAGGAATGAGCAGTTCTTC	CASSLRNEQFF
TRBJ1-2	TRBV27	many	14	.	TGTGCCAGCAGTTTAAAACCAGGAAACTATGGCTACACCTTC	CASSLKPGNYGYTF
TRBJ1-1	TRBV11-3	many	14	TRBD1	TGTGCCAGCAGCTTACGGGGACAGGACACTGAAGCTTTCTTT	CASSLRGQDTEAFF
TRBJ2-7	TRBV27	once	13	.	TGTGCCAGCAGTTCAGGGAACGGCTACGAGCAGTACTTC	CASSSGNGYEQYF
TRBJ2-3	TRBV7-2	many	13	.	TGTGCCAGCAGCTACGGGCGCACAGATACGCAGTATTTT	CASSYGRTDTQYF
TRBJ2-3	TRBV7-2	many	13	.	TGTGCCAGCAGTAGAAATAGGGTAGATACGCAGTATTTT	CASSRNRVDTQYF
TRBJ2-2	TRBV11-2	many	16	.	TGTGCCAGCACCCTCTGGGCAGGGATGAACACCGGGGAGCTGTTTTTT	CASTLWAGMNTGELFF
TRBJ1-6	TRBV6-2/TRBV6-3	.	15	.	TGTGCCAGCAGTGAGGGAAAGGGCGGAAATTCACCCCTCCACTTT	CASSEGKGGNSPLHF
TRBJ1-2	TRBV7-2	many	15	.	TGTGCCAGCAGCCCCGGTGGGGGACTAAACTATGGCTACACCTTC	CASSPGGGLNYGYTF
TRBJ2-3	TRBV7-2	.	12	.	TGTGCCAGCGGCGTGAGGGGGGATACGCAGTATTTT	CASGVRGDTQYF
TRBJ1-2	TRBV30	.	11	.	TGTGCCTGGGGGGTCAACTATGGCTACACCTTC	CAWGVNYGYTF
TRBJ2-2	TRBV5-5	once	15	.	TGTGCCAGCAGCTTTGGTCCAGCAAACACCGGGGAGCTGTTTTTT	CASSFGPANTGELFF
TRBJ1-2	TRBV7-2	many	13	.	TGTGCCAGCAGCTTAAACAGAAACTATGGCTACACCTTC	CASSLNRNYGYTF
TRBJ2-1	TRBV20-1	many	14	TRBD1	TGCAGTGCTAGGGCTCCTGCAGGGGGATATGAGCAGTTCTTC	CSARAPAGGYEQFF
TRBJ2-7	TRBV5-1	many	14	TRBD1	TGCGCCAGCAGCTTCCCGGGACAGGGAATGGAGCAGTACTTC	CASSFPGQGMEQYF
TRBJ2-7	TRBV11-2	many	11	.	TGTGCCAGCAGCTCGTACTACGAGCAGTACTTC	CASSSYYEQYF
TRBJ1-5	TRBV2	many	12	.	TGTGCCAGCAGAGGTATTTATCAGCCCCAGCATTTT	CASRGIYQPQHF
TRBJ2-7	TRBV7-9	many	15	TRBD1	TGTGCCAGCAGCAACCCCGGGACAGGGGGCTACGAGCAGTACTTC	CASSNPGTGGYEQYF